Listed here is a single T cell receptor beta chain. The target antigen is unknown. This record belongs to a study of vaccination and CD4 T cells after COVID-19. As for the study in general: Typically, post-vaccine samples were obtained a median roughly 75 days after dose two, within a range of 14 to 241. Spike peptides, overlapping and drawn from SARS-CoV-2, HCoV-NL63, HCoV-OC43 and HCoV-229E, were used to stimulate cells.

Germline-derived CDR1 and CDR2 are SGHTS and YDEGEE. The CDR3 is 15 amino acids. V was pared by 4 bases and J by 1 base, with 14 bases between. Regarding treatment: approximately 9-day PBMC culture with coronavirus spike peptide pools or control peptides (ViraFEST assay). Antigen-specific T cells were expanded with peptide pools by ViraFEST, and TCRs were then sequenced. Following culture for around 10 days, CD4+ T cells were isolated by negative selection. The Oncomine TCR Beta short-read assay generated sequence data from the DNA of cultured CD4+ T cells. TCRdb passed the PCR reads through MiXCR, listing each CDR3 protein once. The sample lists fewer than 13,000 distinct CDR3 sequences; about 66% were seen once.

The chain is built from TRBV5-8 and TRBJ1-1; D call uncertain. Material: CD4+ T cells from blood, cultured in vitro. This sequence originates from a human donor who had recovered from COVID-19. In nucleotides, the CDR3 is TGTGCCAGCAGCCCGCTCCCGCTCGGGAACACTGAAGCTTTCTTT. The encoded protein is CASSPLPLGNTEAFF.